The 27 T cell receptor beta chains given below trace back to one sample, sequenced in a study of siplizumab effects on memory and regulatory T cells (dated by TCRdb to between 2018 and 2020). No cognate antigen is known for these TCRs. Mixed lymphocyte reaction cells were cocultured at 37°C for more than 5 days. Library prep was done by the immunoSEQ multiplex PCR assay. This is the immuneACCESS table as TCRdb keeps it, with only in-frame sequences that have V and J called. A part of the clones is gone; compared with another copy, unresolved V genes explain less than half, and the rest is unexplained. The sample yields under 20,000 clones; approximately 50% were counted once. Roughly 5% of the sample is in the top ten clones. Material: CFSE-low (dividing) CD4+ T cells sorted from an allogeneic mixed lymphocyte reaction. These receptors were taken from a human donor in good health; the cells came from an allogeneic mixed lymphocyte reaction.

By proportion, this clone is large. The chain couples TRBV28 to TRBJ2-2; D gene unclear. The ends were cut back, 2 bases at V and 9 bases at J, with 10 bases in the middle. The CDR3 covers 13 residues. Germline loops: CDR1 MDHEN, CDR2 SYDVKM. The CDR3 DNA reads TGTGCCAGCAGTTTAGGGCCTTCCAGGGAGCTGTTTTTT. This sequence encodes CASSLGPSRELFF.

This CDR3 reads CASSWDPGEVEQFF. The CDR3 bases are TGTGCCAGCAGCTGGGATCCAGGGGAGGTTGAGCAGTTCTTC. V gene TRBV5-5 combines with J gene TRBJ2-1; D is tentatively TRBD1 or TRBD2 (6 bases each). Germline CDR1 is SGHKS and CDR2 is YYEKEE (reference sequence). The CDR3 is 14 amino acids. V was clipped by 3 bases and J by 9 bases, with 16 bases between them. The complete variable domain, with remaining parts taken from reference TRBV5-5 and TRBJ2-1, reads DAGVTQSPTHLIKTRGQQVTLRCSPISGHKSVSWYQQVLGQGPQFIFQYYEKEERGRGNFPDRFSARQFPNYSSELNVNALLLGDSALYLCASSWDPGEVEQFFGPGTRLTVL.

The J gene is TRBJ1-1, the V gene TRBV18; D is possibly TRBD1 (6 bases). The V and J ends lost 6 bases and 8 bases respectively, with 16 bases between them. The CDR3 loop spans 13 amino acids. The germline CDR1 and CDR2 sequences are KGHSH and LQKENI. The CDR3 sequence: CASSETGGWEAFF. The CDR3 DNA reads TGTGCCAGCTCGGAGACGGGGGGCTGGGAAGCTTTCTTT.

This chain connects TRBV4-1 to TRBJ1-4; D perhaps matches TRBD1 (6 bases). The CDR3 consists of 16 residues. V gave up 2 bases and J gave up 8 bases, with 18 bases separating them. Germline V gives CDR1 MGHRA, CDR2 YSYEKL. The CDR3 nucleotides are TGCGCCAGCAGCCAAAGGGTCGGGGGCTTGCAGGAAAAACTGTTTTTT. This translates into CASSQRVGGLQEKLFF.

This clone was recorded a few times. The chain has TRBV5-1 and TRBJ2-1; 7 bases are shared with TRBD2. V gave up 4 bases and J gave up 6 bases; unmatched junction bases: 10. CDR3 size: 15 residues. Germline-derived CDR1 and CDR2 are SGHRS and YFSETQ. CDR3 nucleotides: TGCGCCAGCAGCGTTGGCGCAGGGAGGGGCAATGAGCAGTTCTTC. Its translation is CASSVGAGRGNEQFF.

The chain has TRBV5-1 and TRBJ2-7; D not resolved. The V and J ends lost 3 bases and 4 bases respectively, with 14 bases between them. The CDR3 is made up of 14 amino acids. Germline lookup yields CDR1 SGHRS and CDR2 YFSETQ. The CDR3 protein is CASSSVPPSYEQYF. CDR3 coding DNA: TGCGCCAGCAGCTCGGTCCCCCCCAGTTACGAGCAGTACTTC.

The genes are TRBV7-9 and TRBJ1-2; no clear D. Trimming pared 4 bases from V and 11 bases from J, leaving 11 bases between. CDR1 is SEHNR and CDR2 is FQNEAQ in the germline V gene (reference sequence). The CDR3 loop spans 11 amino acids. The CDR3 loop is CASSSLGLYTF. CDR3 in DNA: TGTGCCAGCAGCTCCCTAGGTTTGTACACCTTC.

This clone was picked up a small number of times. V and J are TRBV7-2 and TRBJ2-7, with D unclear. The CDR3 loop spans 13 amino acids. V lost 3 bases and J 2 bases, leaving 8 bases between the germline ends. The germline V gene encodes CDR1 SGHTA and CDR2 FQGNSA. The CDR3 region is CASSLGIPYEQYF. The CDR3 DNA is TGTGCCAGCAGCTTGGGAATCCCCTACGAGCAGTACTTC.

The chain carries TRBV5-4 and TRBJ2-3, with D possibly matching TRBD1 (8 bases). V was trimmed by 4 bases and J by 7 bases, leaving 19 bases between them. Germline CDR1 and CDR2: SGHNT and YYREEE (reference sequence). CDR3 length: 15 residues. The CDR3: CASSVPTGGVNTQYF. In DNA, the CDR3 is TGTGCCAGCAGCGTACCCACAGGGGGGGTCAATACGCAGTATTTT.

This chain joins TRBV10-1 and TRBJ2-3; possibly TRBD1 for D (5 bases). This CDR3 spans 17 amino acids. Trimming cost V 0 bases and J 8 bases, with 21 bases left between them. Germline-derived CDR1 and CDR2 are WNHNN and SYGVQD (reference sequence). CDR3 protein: CASSESMTAITIGTQYF. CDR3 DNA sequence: TGCGCCAGCAGTGAGTCGATGACAGCCATCACGATAGGTACGCAGTATTTT.

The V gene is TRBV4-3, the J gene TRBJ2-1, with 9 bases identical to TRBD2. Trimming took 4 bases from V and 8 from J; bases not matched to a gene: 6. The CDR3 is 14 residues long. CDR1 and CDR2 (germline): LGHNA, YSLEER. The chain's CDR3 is CASSPRERGDEQFF. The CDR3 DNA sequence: TGCGCCAGCAGCCCTCGGGAGCGGGGGGATGAGCAGTTCTTC.

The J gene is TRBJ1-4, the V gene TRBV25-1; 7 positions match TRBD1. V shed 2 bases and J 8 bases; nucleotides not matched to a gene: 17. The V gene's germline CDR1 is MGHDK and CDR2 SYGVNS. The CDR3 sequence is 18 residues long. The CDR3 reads CASSEPPFITGVGEKLFF. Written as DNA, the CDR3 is TGTGCCAGCAGTGAACCCCCCTTTATAACAGGGGTTGGGGAAAAACTGTTTTTT.

CDR3 sequence (DNA): TGTGCCAGCGAACAGGGGACGGGGCAGCCCCAGCATTTT. Translating gives CASEQGTGQPQHF. The chain is built from TRBV19 and TRBJ1-5, with 7 bases that match TRBD1. Germline CDR1 and CDR2: LNHDA and SQIVND (reference sequence). V was pared by 9 bases and J by 7 bases, with 9 bases of the junction left unmatched. This CDR3 is 13 amino acids long.

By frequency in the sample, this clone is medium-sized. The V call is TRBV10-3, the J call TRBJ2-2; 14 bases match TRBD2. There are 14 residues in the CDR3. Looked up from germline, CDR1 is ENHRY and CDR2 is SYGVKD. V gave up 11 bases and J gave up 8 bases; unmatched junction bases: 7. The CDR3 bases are TGTGCCTCTGGACTAGCGGGGGGTGAGGGGGAGCTGTTTTTT. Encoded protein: CASGLAGGEGELFF.

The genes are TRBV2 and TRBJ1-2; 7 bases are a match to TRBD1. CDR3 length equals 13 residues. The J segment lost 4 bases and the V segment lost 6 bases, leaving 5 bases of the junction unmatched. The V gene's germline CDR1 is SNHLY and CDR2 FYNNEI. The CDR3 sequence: CASRPQGSYGYTF. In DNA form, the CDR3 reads TGTGCCAGCAGGCCACAGGGGAGCTATGGCTACACCTTC.

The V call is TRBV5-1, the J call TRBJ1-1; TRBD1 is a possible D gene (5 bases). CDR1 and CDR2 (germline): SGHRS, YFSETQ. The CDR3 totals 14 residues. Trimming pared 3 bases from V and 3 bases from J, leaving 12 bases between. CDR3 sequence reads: CASSSWGWDTEAFF. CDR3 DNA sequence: TGCGCCAGCAGCTCGTGGGGCTGGGACACTGAAGCTTTCTTT.

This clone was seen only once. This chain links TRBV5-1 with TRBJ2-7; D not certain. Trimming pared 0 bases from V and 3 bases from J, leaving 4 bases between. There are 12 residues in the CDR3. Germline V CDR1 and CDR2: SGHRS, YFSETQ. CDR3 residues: CASSLDNYEQYF. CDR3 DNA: TGCGCCAGCAGCTTGGACAACTACGAGCAGTACTTC.

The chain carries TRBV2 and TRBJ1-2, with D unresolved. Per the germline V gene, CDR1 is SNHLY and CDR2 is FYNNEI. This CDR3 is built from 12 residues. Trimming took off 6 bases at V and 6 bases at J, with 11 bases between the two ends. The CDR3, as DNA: TGTGCCAGCAGCCGGGGTGGAAATGGCTACACCTTC. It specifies CASSRGGNGYTF.

The CDR3 loop reads CASSLLLSGGEQFF. The CDR3 coding sequence is TGCGCCAGCAGCTTGTTATTGAGCGGGGGGGAGCAGTTCTTC. The J gene is TRBJ2-1, the V gene TRBV5-1; 9 bases are a match to TRBD2. J lost 10 bases, V lost 1 base, and 6 bases had no gene match. CDR3 length: 14 amino acids. In germline, CDR1 is SGHRS, CDR2 YFSETQ.

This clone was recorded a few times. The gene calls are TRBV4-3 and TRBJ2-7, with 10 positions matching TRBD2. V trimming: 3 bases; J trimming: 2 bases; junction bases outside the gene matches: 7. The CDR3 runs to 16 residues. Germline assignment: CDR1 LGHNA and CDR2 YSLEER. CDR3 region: CASSQMSGGGPYEQYF. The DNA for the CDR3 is TGCGCCAGCAGCCAGATGAGCGGGGGGGGGCCCTACGAGCAGTACTTC.

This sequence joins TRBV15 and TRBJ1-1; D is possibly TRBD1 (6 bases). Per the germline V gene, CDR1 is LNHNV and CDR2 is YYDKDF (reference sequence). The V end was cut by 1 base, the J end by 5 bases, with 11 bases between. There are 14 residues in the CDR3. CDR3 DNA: TGTGCCACCAGCAGAGCAGGGGCGCTTACTGAAGCTTTCTTT. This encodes CATSRAGALTEAFF.

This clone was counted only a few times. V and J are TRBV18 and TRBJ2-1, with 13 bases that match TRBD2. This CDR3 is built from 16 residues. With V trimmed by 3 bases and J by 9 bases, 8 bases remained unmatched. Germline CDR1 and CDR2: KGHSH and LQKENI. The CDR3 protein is CASSPTLAGGPGEQFF. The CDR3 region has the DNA TGTGCCAGCTCACCTACACTAGCGGGGGGGCCAGGTGAGCAGTTCTTC. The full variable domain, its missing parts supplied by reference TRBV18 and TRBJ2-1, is NAGVMQNPRHLVRRRGQEARLRCSPMKGHSHVYWYRQLPEEGLKFMVYLQKENIIDESGMPKERFSAEFPKEGPSILRIQQVVRGDSAAYFCASSPTLAGGPGEQFFGPGTRLTVL.

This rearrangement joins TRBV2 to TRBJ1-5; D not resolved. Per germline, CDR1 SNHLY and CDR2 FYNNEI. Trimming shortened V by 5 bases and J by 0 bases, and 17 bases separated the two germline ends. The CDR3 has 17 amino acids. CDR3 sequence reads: CASSKILDGYSNQPQHF. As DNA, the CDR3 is TGTGCCAGCAGTAAGATCTTGGACGGGTATAGCAATCAGCCCCAGCATTTT.

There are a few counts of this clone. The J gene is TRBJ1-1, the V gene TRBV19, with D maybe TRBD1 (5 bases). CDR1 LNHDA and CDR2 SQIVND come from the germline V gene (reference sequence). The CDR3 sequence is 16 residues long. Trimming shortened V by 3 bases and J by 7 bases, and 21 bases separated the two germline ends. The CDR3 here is CASSIISGLRADEAFF. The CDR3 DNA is TGTGCCAGTAGTATCATTTCGGGGCTCCGGGCGGATGAAGCTTTCTTT. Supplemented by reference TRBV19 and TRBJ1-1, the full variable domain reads DGGITQSPKYLFRKEGQNVTLSCEQNLNHDAMYWYRQDPGQGLRLIYYSQIVNDFQKGDIAEGYSVSREKKESFPLTVTSAQKNPTAFYLCASSIISGLRADEAFFGQGTRLTVV.

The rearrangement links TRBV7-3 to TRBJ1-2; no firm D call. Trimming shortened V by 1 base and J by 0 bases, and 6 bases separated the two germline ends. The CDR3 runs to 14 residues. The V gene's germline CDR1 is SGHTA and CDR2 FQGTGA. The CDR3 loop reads CASSLSPTNYGYTF. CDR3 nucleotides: TGTGCCAGCAGCTTAAGTCCAACTAACTATGGCTACACCTTC.

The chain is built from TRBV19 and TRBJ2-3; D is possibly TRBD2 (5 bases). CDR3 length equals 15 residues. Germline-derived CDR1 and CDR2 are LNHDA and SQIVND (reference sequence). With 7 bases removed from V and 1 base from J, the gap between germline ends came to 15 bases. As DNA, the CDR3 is TGTGCCAGTACCCCCCCGGGGAGTCGCACAGATACGCAGTATTTT. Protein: CASTPPGSRTDTQYF.

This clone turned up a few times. This CDR3 is CASSTQGGQPQHF. CDR3 sequence (DNA): TGTGCCAGCAGCACCCAAGGAGGTCAGCCCCAGCATTTT. The chain links TRBV9 to TRBJ1-5; no clear D. In germline, CDR1 is SGDLS, CDR2 YYNGEE. The V end was cut by 4 bases, the J end by 6 bases, with 11 bases between. There are 13 residues in the CDR3.